These 2 T cell receptor beta chains originate from one sample sequenced in a study of blood T cells in healthy people across ages. The use of a sample-barcoded 5' primer and a J-beta primer mix characterized a second PCR of 7 to 11 cycles. TCRdb re-analysed the 5' RACE reads in MiXCR, keeping a single row per CDR3 protein. The sample holds hundreds of thousands of distinct CDR3 sequences, roughly 21% seen once. The sample comprised blood. The receptors were gathered from a man aged 65 to 85 in good health.

The CDR3 here is CASSQGGAKNIQYF. CDR3 nucleotides: TGTGCCAGCAGCCAAGGCGGAGCCAAAAACATTCAGTACTTC. V and J are TRBV3-1 and TRBJ2-4; D unresolved. V was clipped by 1 base and J by 0 bases, with 4 bases between them. Germline values: CDR1 LGHDT, CDR2 YNNKEL (reference sequence). The CDR3 is 14 residues long.

The chain has TRBV4-1 and TRBJ2-5; 9 nucleotides match TRBD2. The J segment lost 1 base and the V segment lost 4 bases, leaving 7 bases of the junction unmatched. There are 16 residues in the CDR3. In germline, CDR1 is MGHRA, CDR2 YSYEKL. The CDR3 spells CASSLETSGAQETQYF. The CDR3 DNA is TGCGCCAGCAGCCTAGAGACTAGCGGAGCCCAAGAGACCCAGTACTTC.